This T cell receptor (beta chain) was obtained from a study of metastatic and nonmetastatic thyroid tumors. Not a single patient had been given any form of treatment at any point before undergoing thyroid surgery. Original data processing: The study's classifier, a distant-metastasis tool for papillary thyroid cancer, was built using CDR3 differences across clinicopathological groups. TCRdb reassembled clones from the PCR reads with MiXCR. TCRdb, not the authors, supplied the V and J calls. Among tens of thousands of clones listed, 28% were seen once. This CDR3 is built from 14 residues. V was clipped by 0 bases and J by 3 bases, with 12 bases between them. From germline, CDR1 is DFQATT and CDR2 SNEGSKA (reference sequence).

This sequence was found in a male donor with papillary thyroid cancer or a benign thyroid nodule (not recorded which). Some clones in this sample may be carry-over from other donors' samples. This sequence joins TRBV20-1 and TRBJ2-7, with no clear D. The sequenced sample consisted of blood. CDR3 protein: CSARDLGLNYEQYF. DNA for the CDR3: TGCAGTGCTAGAGATCTAGGTCTCAACTACGAGCAGTACTTC.